This T cell receptor beta chain comes out of a study of spatial heterogeneity in lung cancer (dated by TCRdb to between 2019 and 2020). Describing the broader study: Beta-chain transcripts were consistently detected in greater numbers than alpha-chain transcripts, which likely reflects a higher abundance of beta-chain transcripts. In tumor regions, TCR transcript counts showed a strong correlation with a T cell transcriptional module score derived from matched bulk RNA-seq. In the raw uncorrected reads, each unique combination of TCR and UMI appeared more than ten times on average. In non-small cell lung cancer, the study quantitatively compared TCR alpha and beta repertoires across several tumor regions, matched nontumor lung, and blood. Nonsynonymous mutation counts, determined by whole-exome sequencing of tumor tissue, were related to TCR repertoire features. At surgery, both alpha and beta chains were TCR-sequenced in some 220 tumor regions, about 64 matched nontumor lung samples and some 60 PBMC samples.

This clonotype was seen at least ten times. It has no known antigen specificity. One junction end does not reproduce the germline sequence, and a read error may be involved. The time point label on this specimen signifies: sample taken at primary tumor resection. Samples were obtained from over 70 patients with early-stage, untreated non-small cell lung cancer from the lung TRACERx cohort. For TCR sequencing, whole RNA was extracted from tumor and nontumor lung tissue, or from cryopreserved PBMC samples, and no cell sorting was done. Only patients for whom sufficient RNA was available from at least two tumor regions were selected for TCR sequencing. A lung pathologist reviewed the tumor and adjacent nontumor lung specimens before the specimens were selected. Library preparation used 5' RACE. The sequencing machine was a NextSeq 500. In the TCR library protocol, a unique molecular identifier was attached to each TCR cDNA molecule so that PCR and sequencing errors could be corrected. Turning to the authors' computational methods: Decombinator tools were used for TCR identification, UMI-based error correction and CDR3 extraction. Expanded TCRs were defined as those above a frequency of 2 per 1,000, corresponding to the top 1% of the tumor frequency distribution. Expanded tumor TCRs were classed as regional if statistically deemed absent (corrected P<0.05) from at least one tumor region, otherwise ubiquitous. Renyi diversity was computed with the R vegan package after each repertoire had been subsampled 100 times to 5,000 TCRs. To build CDR3 similarity networks, amino acid triplet string-kernel similarity was used, and CDR3s were connected when their pairwise similarity was above 0.82. TCRdb's own reprocessing of the public reads used fastp at Q25 and MiXCR and kept productive beta chains. Every CDR3 protein is listed once, alongside the most common genes and DNA of its rows. The authors' filters were not applied to this entry. The sample table records around 9,900 distinct CDR3 sequences; over 6% of these occur just once. Roughly 7% of the sample is in the top ten clones.

Its CDR3 holds 13 amino acids, cysteine through phenylalanine. Only the CDR3 DNA is retained, 39 bases long and in frame from the first base. Sequences SGHNT (CDR1) and YYREEE (CDR2) are obtained from the germline V gene (reference sequence). Overall results and qualifications from the work: Additional single-cell paired TCR alpha and beta sequencing was considered necessary to confirm, at a functional level, the hypothesis that regional TCRs recognize regional mutations. Estimated TCR-seq coverage of tumor T cells was only roughly 7.3% for alpha chains and around 13% for beta chains. Counts of ubiquitous and regional expanded TCRs were found to correlate with counts of ubiquitous and regional nonsynonymous mutations, respectively. The tumor nonsynonymous mutation count correlated with the number of expanded alpha and beta TCRs within the tumor.

The clonotype comes from a female donor with early-stage non-small cell lung cancer. The rearranged segments are TRBV5-4 and TRBJ2-1; 9 central nucleotides agree with TRBD2. This material consisted of lung tumor tissue, taken at surgery. The DNA sequence is TGTGCCAGCAGCCGACCGGGACTAGCAAGGGACCCCTTC. It codes for CASSRPGLARDPF.